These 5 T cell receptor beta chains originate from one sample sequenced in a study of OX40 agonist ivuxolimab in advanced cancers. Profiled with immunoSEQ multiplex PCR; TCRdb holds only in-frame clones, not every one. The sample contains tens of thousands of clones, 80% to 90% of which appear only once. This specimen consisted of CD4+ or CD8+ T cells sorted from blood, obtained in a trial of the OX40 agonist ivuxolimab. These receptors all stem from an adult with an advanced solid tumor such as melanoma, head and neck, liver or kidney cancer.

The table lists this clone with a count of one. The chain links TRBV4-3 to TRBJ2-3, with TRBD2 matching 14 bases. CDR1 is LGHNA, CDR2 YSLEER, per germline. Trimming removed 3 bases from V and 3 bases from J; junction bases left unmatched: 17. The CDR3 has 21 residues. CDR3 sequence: CASSHDPHGTSGGGNTDTQYF. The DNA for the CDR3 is TGCGCCAGCAGCCACGACCCCCACGGGACTAGCGGGGGAGGTAATACAGATACGCAGTATTTT.

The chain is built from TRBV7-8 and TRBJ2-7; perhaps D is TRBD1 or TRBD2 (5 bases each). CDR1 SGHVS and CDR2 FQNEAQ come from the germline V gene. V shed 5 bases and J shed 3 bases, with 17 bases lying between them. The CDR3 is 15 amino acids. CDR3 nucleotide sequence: TGTGCCAGCAGCCTGTTTCGGGGCCCACTCTACGAGCAGTACTTC. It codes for CASSLFRGPLYEQYF.

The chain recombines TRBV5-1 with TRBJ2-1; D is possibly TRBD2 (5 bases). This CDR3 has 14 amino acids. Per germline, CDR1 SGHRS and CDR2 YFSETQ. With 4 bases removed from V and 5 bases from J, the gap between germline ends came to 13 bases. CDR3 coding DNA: TGCGCCAGCAGCGAGCGGCCCCCCAACAATGAGCAGTTCTTC. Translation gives CASSERPPNNEQFF. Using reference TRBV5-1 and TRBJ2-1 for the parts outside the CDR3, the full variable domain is KAGVTQTPRYLIKTRGQQVTLSCSPISGHRSVSWYQQTPGQGLQFLFEYFSETQRNKGNFPGRFSGRQFSNSRSEMNVSTLELGDSALYLCASSERPPNNEQFFGPGTRLTVL.

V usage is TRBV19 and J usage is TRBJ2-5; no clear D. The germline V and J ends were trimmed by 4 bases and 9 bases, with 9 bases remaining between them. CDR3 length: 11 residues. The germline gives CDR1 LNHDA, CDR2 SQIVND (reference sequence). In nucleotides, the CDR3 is TGTGCCAGTAGTAACCCGGAAGCCCAGTACTTC. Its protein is CASSNPEAQYF.

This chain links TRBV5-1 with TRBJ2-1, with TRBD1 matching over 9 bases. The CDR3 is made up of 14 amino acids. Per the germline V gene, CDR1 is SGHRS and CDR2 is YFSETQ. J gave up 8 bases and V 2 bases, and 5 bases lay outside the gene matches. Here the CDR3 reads CASSLSGTGYEQFF. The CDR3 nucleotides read TGCGCCAGCAGCTTATCGGGGACAGGGTATGAGCAGTTCTTC.